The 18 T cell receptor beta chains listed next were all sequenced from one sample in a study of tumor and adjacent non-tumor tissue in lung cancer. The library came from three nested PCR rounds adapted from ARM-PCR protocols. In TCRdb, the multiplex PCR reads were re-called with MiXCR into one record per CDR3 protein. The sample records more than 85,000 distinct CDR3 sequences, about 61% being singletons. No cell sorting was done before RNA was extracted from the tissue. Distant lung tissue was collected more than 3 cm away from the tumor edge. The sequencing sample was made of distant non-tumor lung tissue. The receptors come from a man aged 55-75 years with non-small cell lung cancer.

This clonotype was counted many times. The DNA of the CDR3 is TGTGCCAGCAGCGACAACAGGGTATACGAGCAGTACTTC. Translation gives CASSDNRVYEQYF. This rearrangement joins TRBV12-3 or TRBV12-4 to TRBJ2-7; perhaps TRBD1 as D (6 bases). The CDR3 sequence is 13 residues long. V gave up 6 bases and J gave up 4 bases, with 13 bases separating them.

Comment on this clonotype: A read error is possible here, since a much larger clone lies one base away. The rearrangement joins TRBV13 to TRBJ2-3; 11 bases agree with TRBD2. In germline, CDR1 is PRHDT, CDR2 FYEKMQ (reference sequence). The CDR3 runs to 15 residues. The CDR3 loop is CANSVGTSGTGTQYF. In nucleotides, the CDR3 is TGTGCCAACAGCGTCGGGACTAGCGGCACAGGTACGCAGTATTTT.

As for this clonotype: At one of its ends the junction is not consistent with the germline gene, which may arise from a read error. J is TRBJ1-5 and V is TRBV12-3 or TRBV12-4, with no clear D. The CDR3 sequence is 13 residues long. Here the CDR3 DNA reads TGTGCCAGCAGGGAGAACAAGACTCAGCCCCAGCACTTT. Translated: CASRENKTQPQHF.

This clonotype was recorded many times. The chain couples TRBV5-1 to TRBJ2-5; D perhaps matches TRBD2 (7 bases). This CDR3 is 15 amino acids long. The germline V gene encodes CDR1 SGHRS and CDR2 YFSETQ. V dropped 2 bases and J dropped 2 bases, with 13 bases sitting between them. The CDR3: CASSLGRGQQETQYF. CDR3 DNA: TGCGCCAGCAGCTTAGGGCGGGGGCAACAAGAGACCCAGTACTTC.

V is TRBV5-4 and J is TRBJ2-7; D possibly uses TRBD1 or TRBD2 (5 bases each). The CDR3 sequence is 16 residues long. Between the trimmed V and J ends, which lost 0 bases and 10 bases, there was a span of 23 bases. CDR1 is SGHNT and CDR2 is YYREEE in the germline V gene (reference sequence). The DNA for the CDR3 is TGTGCCAGCAGCTTGGGTCAGGGCTTAGCGAGCTCCGACCAGTACTTC. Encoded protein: CASSLGQGLASSDQYF.

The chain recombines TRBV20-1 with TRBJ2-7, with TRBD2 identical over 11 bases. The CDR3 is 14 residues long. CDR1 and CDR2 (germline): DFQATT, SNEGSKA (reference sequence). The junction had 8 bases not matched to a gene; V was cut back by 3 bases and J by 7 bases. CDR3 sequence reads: CSASRTSGSGEQYF. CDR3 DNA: TGCAGTGCTAGTCGTACTAGCGGGAGTGGAGAGCAGTACTTC.

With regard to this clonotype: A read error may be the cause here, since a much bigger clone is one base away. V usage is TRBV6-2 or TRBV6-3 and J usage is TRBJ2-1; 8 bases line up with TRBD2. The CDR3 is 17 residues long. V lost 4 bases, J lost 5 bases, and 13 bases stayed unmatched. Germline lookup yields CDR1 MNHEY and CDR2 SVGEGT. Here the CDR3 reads CASSSLQELAAHNEQFF. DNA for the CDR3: TGTGCCAGCAGTTCTCTTCAGGAACTAGCGGCGCACAATGAGCAGTTCTTC.

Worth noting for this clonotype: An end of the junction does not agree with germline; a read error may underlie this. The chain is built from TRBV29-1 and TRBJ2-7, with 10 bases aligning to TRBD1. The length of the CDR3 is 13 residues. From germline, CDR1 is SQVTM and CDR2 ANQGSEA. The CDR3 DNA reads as TGCAGCGTTGGGGGACAGGGGACTTACGAGCAGCACTTC. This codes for CSVGGQGTYEQHF.

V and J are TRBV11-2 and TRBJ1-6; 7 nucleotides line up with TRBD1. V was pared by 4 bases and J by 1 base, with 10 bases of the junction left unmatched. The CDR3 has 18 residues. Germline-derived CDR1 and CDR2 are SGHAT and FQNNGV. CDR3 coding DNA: TGTGCCAGCAGCTCACGACAGGGAGGAAGTTCCTATAATTCACCCCTCCACTTT. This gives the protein CASSSRQGGSSYNSPLHF.

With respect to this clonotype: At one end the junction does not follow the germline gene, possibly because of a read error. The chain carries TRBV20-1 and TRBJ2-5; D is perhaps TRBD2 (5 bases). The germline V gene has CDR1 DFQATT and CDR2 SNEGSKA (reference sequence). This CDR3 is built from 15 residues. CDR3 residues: CSPRPAGGWQETQYF. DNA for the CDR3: TGCAGTCCTAGACCCGCGGGCGGGTGGCAAGAGACCCAGTACTTC.

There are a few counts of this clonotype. The CDR3 bases are TGTGCCAGCAGTCCCTCGGCGGTCGGCGCCTATGGCTACACCTTC. This gives the protein CASSPSAVGAYGYTF. The chain carries TRBV7-9 and TRBJ1-2; D call uncertain. Trimming removed 6 bases at V and 4 bases at J, with 18 bases between. Germline V gene sequence: CDR1 SEHNR, CDR2 FQNEAQ (reference sequence). The CDR3 loop spans 15 amino acids.

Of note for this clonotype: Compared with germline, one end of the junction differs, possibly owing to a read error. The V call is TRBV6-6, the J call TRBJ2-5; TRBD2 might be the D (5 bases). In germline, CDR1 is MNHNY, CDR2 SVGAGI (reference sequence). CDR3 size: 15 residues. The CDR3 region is CVSSYSLLAQETLYF. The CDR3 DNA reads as TGTGTCAGCAGTTACTCGCTCCTAGCTCAAGAGACCCTGTACTTC.

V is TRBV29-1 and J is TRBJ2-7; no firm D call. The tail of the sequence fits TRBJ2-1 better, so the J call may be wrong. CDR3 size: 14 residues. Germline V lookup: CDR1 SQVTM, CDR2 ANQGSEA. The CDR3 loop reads CSVLGETSAYEQFF. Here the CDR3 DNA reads TGCAGCGTTTTGGGTGAAACCTCTGCTTACGAGCAGTTCTTC.

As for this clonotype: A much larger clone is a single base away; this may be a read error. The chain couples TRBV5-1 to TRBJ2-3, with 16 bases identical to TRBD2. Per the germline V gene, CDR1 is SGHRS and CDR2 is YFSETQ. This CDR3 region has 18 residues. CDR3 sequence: CGSSAGLAGGPGTDTQYF. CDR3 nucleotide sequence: TGCGGCAGCAGCGCGGGACTAGCGGGGGGGCCAGGCACAGATACGCAGTATTTT.

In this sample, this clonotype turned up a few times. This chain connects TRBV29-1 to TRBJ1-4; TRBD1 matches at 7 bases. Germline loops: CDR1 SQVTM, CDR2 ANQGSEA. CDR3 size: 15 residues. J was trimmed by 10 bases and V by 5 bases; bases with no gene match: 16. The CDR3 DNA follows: TGCAGCGTTCGACGCGGGACAGCTTCGGATGGAAAACTGTTTTTT. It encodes CSVRRGTASDGKLFF.

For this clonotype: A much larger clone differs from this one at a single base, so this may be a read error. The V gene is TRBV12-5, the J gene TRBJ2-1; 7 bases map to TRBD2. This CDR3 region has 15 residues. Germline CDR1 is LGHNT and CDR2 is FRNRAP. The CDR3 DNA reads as TGTGATAGTGAAACCAGCGGGGTTAACTACAATGAGCAGTTCTTC. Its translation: CDSETSGVNYNEQFF.

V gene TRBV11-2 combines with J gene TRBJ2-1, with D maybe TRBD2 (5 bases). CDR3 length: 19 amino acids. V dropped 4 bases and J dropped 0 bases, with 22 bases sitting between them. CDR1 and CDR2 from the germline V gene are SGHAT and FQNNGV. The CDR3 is CASSSVGISGEGSYNEQFF. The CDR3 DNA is TGTGCCAGCAGCTCTGTAGGTATATCCGGAGAGGGCTCCTACAATGAGCAGTTCTTC. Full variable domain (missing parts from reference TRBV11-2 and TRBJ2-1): EAGVAQSPRYKIIEKRQSVAFWCNPISGHATLYWYQQILGQGPKLLIQFQNNGVVDDSQLPKDRFSAERLKGVDSTLKIQPAKLEDSAVYLCASSSVGISGEGSYNEQFFGPGTRLTVL.

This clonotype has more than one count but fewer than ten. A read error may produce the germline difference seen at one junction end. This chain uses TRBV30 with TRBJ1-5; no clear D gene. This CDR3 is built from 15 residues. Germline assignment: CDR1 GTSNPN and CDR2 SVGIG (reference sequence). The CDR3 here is CVWSLMAGPNQSQHF. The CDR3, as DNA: TGTGTCTGGAGCCTCATGGCAGGACCTAATCAGTCCCAGCATTTT.